Listed here are 14 T cell receptor beta chains from one sample, sequenced in a study of tissue T cells after allogeneic stem cell transplantation. The assay was immunoSEQ multiplex PCR, and TCRdb's table has in-frame clones only and misses some. The sample contains 48,000 or so clones, 73% of which appear only once. The sequencing sample was made of sorted cells pooled from one or two spleens. The receptors derive from a pool of C57BL/6 mice in good health.

About this clone itself: Gene and germline names: mouse. Sequencing ends 1 residue short of the CDR3 end; the germline J gene provides the rest. The chain uses TRBV13-3 and TRBJ2-1; 7 bases are shared with TRBD1. V trimming: 4 bases; J trimming: 4 bases; junction bases outside the gene matches: 2. This CDR3 has 13 amino acids. Germline V gene lookup returns CDR1 NNHDY and CDR2 SYVADS. CDR3 bases read: TGTGCCAGCAGTCTACAGGGGTATGCTGAGCAGTTC. This sequence encodes CASSLQGYAEQF. The entire CDR3 reads CASSLQGYAEQFF.

Note on this clone: Gene names refer to mouse genes. The read ends 1 residue early relative to the CDR3; the germline J gene fills the gap. The gene calls are TRBV19 and TRBJ1-6; 7 nucleotides align to TRBD1. TRBJ1-6 is filed as an ORF, its function uncertain. CDR1 and CDR2 from the germline V gene are FNHDT and SITEND (reference sequence). V lost 4 bases, J lost 3 bases, and 4 bases stayed unmatched. This CDR3 is built from 15 residues. CDR3 sequence reads: CASSWGTDYNSPLYF. The sequenced part of the CDR3 DNA is TGTGCCAGCAGTTGGGGGACAGACTATAATTCGCCCCTCTAC.

On this clone: Mouse germline and gene names are used. The read finishes 1 residue shy of the CDR3 end, and the germline J gene is used to complete it. The chain combines TRBV29 with TRBJ1-2; D is ambiguous. Germline V lookup: CDR1 MSHET, CDR2 SYDVDS. The CDR3 consists of 12 residues. Trimming pared 2 bases from V and 2 bases from J, leaving 3 bases between. CDR3 region: CASSLANSDYTF. The CDR3 DNA, read in part, is TGTGCTAGCAGTTTAGCCAACTCCGACTACACC. Complete variable domain (other parts from reference TRBV29 and TRBJ1-2): DMKVTQMPRYLIKRMGENVLLECGQDMSHETMYWYRQDPGLGLQLIYISYDVDSNSEGDIPKGYRVSRKKREHFSLILDSAKTNQTSVYFCASSLANSDYTFGSGTRLLVI.

As concerns this clone: Gene and germline names: mouse. Other DNA variants within this sample encode the same CDR3. CDR3 loop: CASGDADTLYF. The sequenced part of the CDR3 DNA is TGTGCCAGCGGTGATGCGGACACCTTGTAC. V gene TRBV13-2 combines with J gene TRBJ2-4; the D is unclear. The read finishes 1 residue shy of the CDR3 end, and the germline J gene is used to complete it. This CDR3 region has 11 residues. The germline CDR1 and CDR2 sequences are NNHNN and SYGAGS (reference sequence). The V and J ends lost 0 bases and 7 bases respectively, with 3 bases between them.

With regard to this clone: The genes are named according to mouse. The CDR3 goes on 1 residue after the read ends, and that part is filled in from the germline J gene. The rearrangement joins TRBV4 to TRBJ2-7; 13 nucleotides agree with TRBD2. The CDR3 loop spans 15 amino acids. Germline values: CDR1 LGHDT, CDR2 YNNKQL (reference sequence). V was pared by 4 bases and J by 6 bases, with 6 bases of the junction left unmatched. The DNA read from the CDR3 is TGTGCCAGCAGCTTCTCCGGGACTGGGGGGGTTGAACAGTAC. Residues: CASSFSGTGGVEQY. The entire CDR3 protein is CASSFSGTGGVEQYF.

With regard to this clone: Mouse names are used for the genes. The read terminates 1 residue ahead of where the CDR3 ends, so the germline J gene completes it. The sample holds other DNA sequences that translate to the same CDR3. The genes are TRBV12-2 and TRBJ1-6, with D uncertain. TRBJ1-6 is an open reading frame whose function is uncertain. V dropped 0 bases and J dropped 4 bases, with 0 bases sitting between them. Germline-derived CDR1 and CDR2 are SGHLS and HYDKME. The CDR3 contains 12 residues. The CDR3 here is CASSLYNSPLYF. The sequenced CDR3 bases are TGTGCCAGCTCTCTCTATAATTCGCCCCTCTAC.

Remarks on this clone: Gene and germline names: mouse. Sequencing ends 1 residue short of the CDR3 end; the germline J gene provides the rest. The chain recombines TRBV1 with TRBJ2-7; 12 bases map to TRBD2. Germline lookup yields CDR1 NSQYPW and CDR2 LRSPGD (reference sequence). This CDR3 is 14 amino acids long. Trimming took 1 base from V and 6 from J; bases not matched to a gene: 1. This CDR3 is CTCSAGDWGAEQYF. The DNA read from the CDR3 is TGCACCTGCAGTGCAGGGGACTGGGGGGCTGAACAGTAC. Supplemented by reference TRBV1 and TRBJ2-7, the full variable domain reads VTLLEQNPRWRLVPRGQAVNLRCILKNSQYPWMSWYQQDLQKQLQWLFTLRSPGDKEVKSLPGADYLATRVTDTELRLQVANMSQGRTLYCTCSAGDWGAEQYFGPGTRLTVL.

Concerning this clone: Here the gene names and germline are mouse. Read coverage stops 1 residue before the CDR3 terminus; the germline J gene supplies the remainder. The chain is built from TRBV1 and TRBJ2-1, with D possibly being TRBD2 (6 bases). Germline CDR1 reads NSQYPW; CDR2 reads LRSPGD (reference sequence). The CDR3 is 12 amino acids. V was cut by 3 bases and J by 7 bases, with 7 bases left in between. The CDR3 bases that were read are TGCACCTGCAGTGCCCTGGGGGCTGAGCAGTTC. Protein product: CTCSALGAEQF. From start to end, the CDR3 is CTCSALGAEQFF.

On this clone itself: These gene names are mouse names. The CDR3 end lies 1 residue beyond the end of the read and is filled in from the germline J gene. The chain combines TRBV1 with TRBJ2-5, with TRBD1 as a possible D gene (6 bases). Trimming left V 6 bases short and J 2 bases short, with 12 bases between. The CDR3 contains 14 residues. The germline V gene has CDR1 NSQYPW and CDR2 LRSPGD (reference sequence). The part of the CDR3 DNA that was read is TGCACCTGCAGGGCCGGGACAATCCAAGACACCCAGTAC. Its protein product is CTCRAGTIQDTQY. The whole CDR3 sequence is CTCRAGTIQDTQYF.

A remark on this clone: The gene symbols are mouse symbols. The missing CDR3 end, 1 residue past where the read stops, is filled in from the germline J gene. The chain carries TRBV14 and TRBJ2-2; D is unresolved. This CDR3 has 14 residues. Per the germline V gene, CDR1 is SGHDT and CDR2 is FRDEAV. V lost 5 bases to trimming and J lost 0 bases, with 8 bases between them. The part of the CDR3 DNA that was read is TGTGCCAGCAGGTTACAAGCAAACACCGGGCAGCTCTAC. It codes for CASRLQANTGQLY. The complete CDR3 sequence is CASRLQANTGQLYF.

Points on this clone: Mouse gene names and germline throughout. The CDR3 is cut off 1 residue early in the read; its end comes from the germline J gene. The chain recombines TRBV19 with TRBJ1-1; D unclear. V was pared by 1 base and J by 4 bases, with 8 bases between. The germline V gene encodes CDR1 FNHDT and CDR2 SITEND (reference sequence). This CDR3 spans 13 amino acids. CDR3 bases read: TGTGCCAGCAGTATACCCACATCCACAGAAGTCTTC. Protein sequence: CASSIPTSTEVF. The whole CDR3 is CASSIPTSTEVFF.

On this clone itself: Germline and genes here are mouse. CDR3 DNA, as far as it was read: TGTGCCAGCAGCCAAGAACAGGGTGGCTATGCTGAGCAGTTC. This codes for CASSQEQGGYAEQF. The complete CDR3 reads CASSQEQGGYAEQFF. The chain recombines TRBV5 with TRBJ2-1, with a weak D call TRBD1 (6 bases). The CDR3 extends 1 residue past the end of the read, so its final part is completed from the germline J gene. The CDR3 is made up of 15 amino acids. The V gene's germline CDR1 is LGHNA and CDR2 YNLKQL (reference sequence). V shed 0 bases and J shed 3 bases, with 9 bases lying between them.

This clone was found a few times. Gene names and germline refer to mouse. The missing CDR3 end, 1 residue past where the read stops, is filled in from the germline J gene. Other DNA sequences from this sample encode an identical CDR3 as well. The gene calls are TRBV12-1 and TRBJ2-5; D is unclear. Trimming took 2 bases from V and 3 from J, leaving 11 bases between them. CDR3 length equals 14 residues. Germline CDR1 reads SGHSN; CDR2 reads HYEKVE. The CDR3 protein is CASSPLGGQDTQYF. CDR3 DNA (partial): TGTGCCAGCTCTCCCCTCGGCGGGCAAGACACCCAGTAC.

In regard to this clone: Here the gene names and germline are mouse. The CDR3 spells CSSSHGFTLYAEQFF. The sequenced part of the CDR3 DNA is TGCTCCAGCAGTCACGGCTTTACCTTATATGCTGAGCAGTTC. This chain connects TRBV23 to TRBJ2-1. The CDR3 goes on 1 residue after the read ends, and that part is filled in from the germline J gene. This CDR3 is 15 amino acids long. The germline gives CDR1 KGHTA, CDR2 FQNQQP.